The 22 T cell receptor beta chains reported below all come from one sample, sequenced in a study of metastatic and nonmetastatic thyroid tumors. Thyroid surgery took place with no prior treatment in any patient. TCRdb re-analyzed the PCR reads using MiXCR. This table has approximately 86,000 clones, under 15% appearing once. Sequencing was carried out using tumor tissue. The receptors here all came from a female donor with papillary thyroid cancer or a benign thyroid nodule (not recorded which). Some clones in this sample may be carry-over from other donors' samples.

This clone was recorded at least ten times. The V and J genes are TRBV7-2 and TRBJ2-5; unclear D gene. The CDR3 covers 14 residues. The ends were cut back, 2 bases at V and 5 bases at J, with 12 bases in the middle. Germline V gene data show CDR1 as SGHTA and CDR2 as FQGNSA. The CDR3 reads CASSLLAPPETQYF. CDR3 sequence (DNA): TGTGCCAGCAGCTTATTGGCACCCCCGGAGACCCAGTACTTC.

Note on this clone: With a much larger clone just one base away, this may be a read error. It is likely a read error, because the conserved phenylalanine at the end of the CDR3 is missing. V usage is TRBV6-1 and J usage is TRBJ2-6; D unclear. V dropped 5 bases and J dropped 0 bases, with 14 bases sitting between them. Per the germline V gene, CDR1 is MNHNS and CDR2 is SASEGT. The CDR3 is 17 amino acids. The CDR3 reads CASSQVLGISGANVLTL. The CDR3 nucleotides read TGTGCCAGCAGTCAGGTGTTAGGGATCTCTGGGGCCAACGTCCTGACTCTC.

This clone is a singleton in its sample. Relative to the germline gene, one junction end is altered; a read error may explain this. Distinct nucleotide sequences in the sample also encode this CDR3. This rearrangement joins TRBV5-1 to TRBJ2-7; D remains unclear. Germline V CDR1 and CDR2: SGHRS, YFSETQ. This CDR3 is 14 amino acids long. The CDR3 DNA reads TGTGCCAGCAGCTGGACGGGTTTTACCTACGAGCAGTACTTC. It is translated as CASSWTGFTYEQYF.

This clone was recorded many times. The rearrangement joins TRBV5-1 to TRBJ1-2; D unclear. The CDR3 extends over 15 amino acids. Germline assignment: CDR1 SGHRS and CDR2 YFSETQ. Trimming took off 0 bases at V and 4 bases at J, with 13 bases between the two ends. In DNA, the CDR3 is TGCGCCAGCAGCTTGGCCTCCGACACCTTCTATGGCTACACCTTC. This gives the protein CASSLASDTFYGYTF.

This clone was detected many times. The V and J genes are TRBV20-1 and TRBJ2-3; 8 bases align to TRBD2. Germline-derived CDR1 and CDR2 are DFQATT and SNEGSKA (reference sequence). This CDR3 spans 16 amino acids. V lost 6 bases to trimming and J lost 6 bases; unmatched junction nucleotides: 17. The CDR3 is CSALGFAAGESDTQYF. In DNA, the CDR3 is TGCAGTGCCCTGGGATTCGCAGCGGGAGAGTCGGATACGCAGTATTTT.

This clone has at least ten counts. V is TRBV6-6 and J is TRBJ2-3, with 7 bases lining up with TRBD1. This CDR3 comprises 15 residues. Germline CDR1 and CDR2: MNHNY and SVGAGI (reference sequence). With V trimmed by 0 bases and J by 6 bases, 6 bases remained unmatched. CDR3 DNA sequence: TGTGCCAGCAGTTACTCAGGGGGCCCTGAGGATACGCAGTATTTT. This sequence encodes CASSYSGGPEDTQYF.

This clone has at least ten counts. The rearrangement links TRBV19 to TRBJ2-2, with no clear D. V was pared by 7 bases and J by 7 bases, with 13 bases between. Germline CDR1 reads LNHDA; CDR2 reads SQIVND (reference sequence). CDR3 length: 13 amino acids. The CDR3 DNA reads TGTGCCAGTACCCCCGATCTGAGCGGGGAGCTGTTTTTT. This translates into CASTPDLSGELFF.

The table lists this clone with a few counts. Given a much more abundant clone one base away, this may be a read error. This chain links TRBV6-1 with TRBJ1-2; D not resolved. The germline V gene has CDR1 MNHNS and CDR2 SASEGT. The CDR3 contains 15 residues. In DNA, the CDR3 is TGTGCCAGCAGCTATCGGGTCGCAGCTAACCATGGCTACACCTTC. It yields the protein CASSYRVAANHGYTF.

The gene calls are TRBV11-3 and TRBJ2-7; D is possibly TRBD2 (5 bases). The CDR3 loop spans 14 amino acids. From germline, CDR1 is SGHNT and CDR2 YENEEA. V lost 2 bases and J lost 6, with 14 bases in between. DNA of the CDR3: TGTGCCAGCAGCTTACTAGCTTGGTACGGCGAGCAGTACTTC. Protein: CASSLLAWYGEQYF.

This clone has just a few counts. The V and J genes are TRBV20-1 and TRBJ1-2; 10 bases align to TRBD1. V shed 6 bases, J shed 9 bases, and the junction held 10 bases outside the gene matches. The CDR3 covers 13 residues. Looked up from germline, CDR1 is DFQATT and CDR2 is SNEGSKA (reference sequence). This CDR3 is CSAAGQGVYCYTF. CDR3 coding DNA: TGCAGTGCAGCTGGACAGGGGGTATATTGCTACACCTTC.

This clone was seen repeatedly, ten times or more. This chain links TRBV2 with TRBJ1-2, with 7 positions matching TRBD1. The CDR3 length is 12 residues. V shed 7 bases and J 8 bases; nucleotides not matched to a gene: 7. Germline V gives CDR1 SNHLY, CDR2 FYNNEI. The CDR3 protein is CASNPPGGGYTF. The CDR3 DNA reads as TGTGCCAGCAATCCTCCAGGGGGGGGCTACACCTTC.

This clone was observed at least ten times. The genes are TRBV3-1 and TRBJ1-2, with D hard to call. The CDR3 totals 15 residues. Looked up from germline, CDR1 is LGHDT and CDR2 is YNNKEL (reference sequence). V was cut by 4 bases and J by 6 bases, with 18 bases left in between. The CDR3 loop reads CASSPLGGSSDGYTF. CDR3 nucleotides: TGTGCCAGCAGCCCCTTGGGTGGCAGTTCGGATGGCTACACCTTC.

The chain employs TRBV6-1 and TRBJ2-7; no definite D call. Per the germline V gene, CDR1 is MNHNS and CDR2 is SASEGT. This CDR3 comprises 16 residues. V lost 6 bases to trimming and J lost 2 bases, with 20 bases between them. The chain's CDR3 is CASRPPRHFLTYEQYF. The DNA for the CDR3 is TGTGCCAGCAGACCCCCCCGACACTTTCTGACCTACGAGCAGTACTTC.

This clone has only a few counts. This chain uses TRBV6-1 with TRBJ1-2; TRBD1 aligns across 8 bases. This CDR3 is 17 amino acids long. V lost 7 bases, J lost 7 bases, and 20 bases stayed unmatched. CDR1 is MNHNS and CDR2 is SASEGT in the germline V gene. DNA of the CDR3: TGTGCCAGCATCCACTCACCAAAAGGACAGGGTGTTGGTGGCTACACCTTC. Protein sequence: CASIHSPKGQGVGGYTF.

Concerning this clone: A single base separates this from a much larger clone, so it may be a read error. The chain has TRBV3-1 and TRBJ2-1; D unresolved. This CDR3 has 11 amino acids. Trimming pared 3 bases from V and 10 bases from J, leaving 7 bases between. CDR1 is LGHDT and CDR2 is YNNKEL in the germline V gene (reference sequence). CDR3 residues: CASSQVLEQFF. DNA of the CDR3: TGTGCCAGCAGCCAGGTGCTCGAGCAGTTCTTC.

This clone appeared many times. The rearrangement joins TRBV7-3 to TRBJ2-1; 12 bases fit TRBD2. Trimming removed 5 bases from V and 6 bases from J; junction bases left unmatched: 5. In germline, CDR1 is SGHTA, CDR2 FQGTGA. The CDR3 covers 15 residues. CDR3 nucleotides: TGTGCCAGCAGCGCACTAGCGGGAGGTAGCAATGAGCAGTTCTTC. This encodes CASSALAGGSNEQFF.

This clone was counted ten times or more. The chain employs TRBV28 and TRBJ2-3; weak D call: TRBD2 (6 bases). Looked up from germline, CDR1 is MDHEN and CDR2 is SYDVKM. The germline V and J ends were trimmed by 0 bases and 2 bases, with 12 bases remaining between them. This CDR3 region has 16 residues. The CDR3 nucleotides are TGTGCCAGCAGTTTATGGGCTAGCGAGTACACAGATACGCAGTATTTT. It specifies CASSLWASEYTDTQYF.

This clone was found once. It may be a read error: a sequence one base away is much more abundant. The chain joins TRBV20-1 to TRBJ2-3; D uncertain. This CDR3 region has 10 residues. Germline V gene lookup returns CDR1 DFQATT and CDR2 SNEGSKA (reference sequence). V was cut by 7 bases and J by 3 bases, with 5 bases left in between. In nucleotides, the CDR3 is TGCAGTGTAAGGACAGATACGCAGTATTTT. It translates to CSVRTDTQYF.

Remarks on this clone: This may stem from a read error, because a much larger clone lies one nucleotide away. The V gene is TRBV28, the J gene TRBJ1-5; D ambiguous. Germline V gene sequence: CDR1 MDHEN, CDR2 SYDVKM. There are 16 residues in the CDR3. CDR3 in amino acids: CAGSLFSTRSNQPQHF. CDR3 DNA: TGTGCCGGCAGTTTATTTTCCACAAGAAGCAATCAGCCCCAGCATTTT.

This clone appeared many times. The chain uses TRBV6-1 and TRBJ2-2; 8 positions match TRBD2. CDR3 size: 16 residues. The germline CDR1 and CDR2 sequences are MNHNS and SASEGT. Losses at the gene ends were 2 bases for V and 0 bases for J; bases not matched to a gene: 2. Here the CDR3 reads CASSELGLANTGELFF. DNA for the CDR3: TGTGCCAGCAGTGAATTGGGACTAGCGAACACCGGGGAGCTGTTTTTT.

This clone was found a few times. A read error is possible here, since a much larger clone lies one base away. V is TRBV19 and J is TRBJ1-1; D gene unclear. CDR1 is LNHDA and CDR2 is SQIVND in the germline V gene (reference sequence). The CDR3 totals 12 residues. With 2 bases removed from V and 10 bases from J, the gap between germline ends came to 11 bases. The CDR3 region has the DNA TGTGCCAGTAGTATAAACGAGTGGGGAGCTTTCTTT. Residues: CASSINEWGAFF.

This clone has just a few counts. A read error is possible here, since a much larger clone lies one base away. V usage is TRBV28 and J usage is TRBJ1-1; D is ambiguous. This CDR3 is 14 amino acids long. Germline CDR1 MDHEN, CDR2 SYDVKM. V was cut by 7 bases and J by 3 bases, with 15 bases left in between. The CDR3 region has the DNA TGTGCCAGCACCCTGGGCGTCCGTGACACTGAAGCTTTCTTT. This sequence encodes CASTLGVRDTEAFF.